The rows below give T cell receptor beta chains drawn from one sample of a study of CD8 T cells in Susac syndrome. TCRdb passed the immunoSEQ multiplex PCR reads through MiXCR, listing each CDR3 protein once. The sample lists around 270,000 distinct CDR3 sequences, around 85% occurring once. Sequenced material: CD8+ T cells from PBMCs. These receptors originate from a human donor with multiple sclerosis. Both conserved end residues are part of each CDR3. The order of the fields is CDR3 protein, CDR3 DNA, clone size, D gene, V gene, J gene. The D gene is left open where the match is weak. Clone size, where shown, is once, few, many, or a class for clones that have expanded.

CDR3aa: CASSPLAAANYGYTF
CDR3nt: TGTGCCAGCAGTCCTCTGGCGGCGGCTAACTATGGCTACACCTTC
abundance: .
d_gene: .
v_gene: TRBV7-2
j_gene: TRBJ1-2

CDR3aa: CSASLQGLNTEAFF
CDR3nt: TGCAGTGCTAGCCTTCAGGGTCTGAACACTGAAGCTTTCTTT
abundance: .
d_gene: .
v_gene: TRBV20-1
j_gene: TRBJ1-1

CDR3aa: CATSGDNYGYTF
CDR3nt: TGTGCCACCTCAGGGGACAACTATGGCTACACCTTC
abundance: .
d_gene: .
v_gene: TRBV15
j_gene: TRBJ1-2

CDR3aa: CASSLGAGGTDTQYF
CDR3nt: TGTGCCAGCAGCTTAGGCGCTGGGGGCACAGATACGCAGTATTTT
abundance: .
d_gene: .
v_gene: TRBV11-2
j_gene: TRBJ2-3

CDR3aa: CASSGLNTEAFF
CDR3nt: TGTGCCAGTAGTGGACTTAACACTGAAGCTTTCTTT
abundance: .
d_gene: .
v_gene: TRBV19
j_gene: TRBJ1-1

CDR3aa: CASSQERQGAVGGYTF
CDR3nt: TGCGCCAGCAGCCAAGAAAGGCAGGGGGCGGTTGGTGGCTACACCTTC
abundance: .
d_gene: TRBD1
v_gene: TRBV4-1
j_gene: TRBJ1-2

CDR3aa: CASSRILTELNTEAFF
CDR3nt: TGTGCCAGCAGCCGGATCTTGACAGAACTGAACACTGAAGCTTTCTTT
abundance: .
d_gene: .
v_gene: TRBV7-9
j_gene: TRBJ1-1

CDR3aa: CASSLPGSEQYF
CDR3nt: TGTGCCAGCAGCTTGCCCGGGTCCGAGCAGTACTTC
abundance: .
d_gene: .
v_gene: TRBV5-6
j_gene: TRBJ2-7

CDR3aa: CASSARLVADTQYF
CDR3nt: TGTGCCAGCAGTGCGAGACTAGTTGCAGATACGCAGTATTTT
abundance: .
d_gene: .
v_gene: TRBV28
j_gene: TRBJ2-3

CDR3aa: CASSLIAGGSTDTQYF
CDR3nt: TGTGCCAGCAGCTTGATCGCAGGGGGGTCCACAGATACGCAGTATTTT
abundance: .
d_gene: .
v_gene: TRBV5-6
j_gene: TRBJ2-3

CDR3aa: CASTWGNTEAFF
CDR3nt: TGTGCCAGCACCTGGGGGAACACTGAAGCTTTCTTT
abundance: .
d_gene: .
v_gene: TRBV7-9
j_gene: TRBJ1-1

CDR3aa: CASSLSGLTYEQYF
CDR3nt: TGTGCCAGCAGCTTATCCGGACTGACCTACGAGCAGTACTTC
abundance: .
d_gene: .
v_gene: TRBV7-9
j_gene: TRBJ2-7

CDR3aa: CASSLIGFSGLGAAFF
CDR3nt: TGTGCCAGCAGTTTAATTGGGTTCTCAGGGCTAGGGGCGGCTTTCTTT
abundance: .
d_gene: .
v_gene: TRBV27
j_gene: TRBJ1-1

CDR3aa: CASSMGDYSYNEQFF
CDR3nt: TGTGCCAGTAGTATGGGGGACTACTCCTACAATGAGCAGTTCTTC
abundance: .
d_gene: TRBD2
v_gene: TRBV19
j_gene: TRBJ2-1

CDR3aa: CASLETSSTGELFF
CDR3nt: TGTGCCAGTCTAGAGACTAGCAGCACCGGGGAGCTGTTTTTT
abundance: .
d_gene: TRBD2
v_gene: TRBV19
j_gene: TRBJ2-2

CDR3aa: CASSPDGNTEAFF
CDR3nt: TGTGCCAGCAGCCCGGACGGGAACACTGAAGCTTTCTTT
abundance: .
d_gene: .
v_gene: TRBV6-1
j_gene: TRBJ1-1

CDR3aa: CASSQGTGISSEKLFF
CDR3nt: TGCGCCAGCAGCCAGGGGACAGGGATCAGTAGCGAAAAACTGTTTTTT
abundance: .
d_gene: TRBD1
v_gene: TRBV4-3
j_gene: TRBJ1-4

CDR3aa: CASSWGQGATYEQYF
CDR3nt: TGCGCCAGCAGCTGGGGACAGGGGGCAACCTACGAGCAGTACTTC
abundance: .
d_gene: TRBD1
v_gene: TRBV5-1
j_gene: TRBJ2-7

CDR3aa: CASSSDSQPSYEQYF
CDR3nt: TGTGCCAGTAGTTCCGACAGCCAACCCTCCTACGAGCAGTACTTC
abundance: .
d_gene: .
v_gene: TRBV19
j_gene: TRBJ2-7

CDR3aa: CASSLSGSDYNEQFF
CDR3nt: TGTGCCAGCAGTCTTAGCGGCTCCGACTACAATGAGCAGTTCTTC
abundance: .
d_gene: .
v_gene: TRBV28
j_gene: TRBJ2-1

CDR3aa: CASSFPYEQYF
CDR3nt: TGTGCCAGCAGTTTTCCCTACGAGCAGTACTTC
abundance: few
d_gene: .
v_gene: TRBV6-2/TRBV6-3
j_gene: TRBJ2-7

CDR3aa: CASSITLDYTDTQYF
CDR3nt: TGTGCCAGTAGTATCACCTTGGACTACACAGATACGCAGTATTTT
abundance: .
d_gene: .
v_gene: TRBV19
j_gene: TRBJ2-3

CDR3aa: CASSYIADNYNEQFF
CDR3nt: TGTGCCAGCAGCTATATAGCCGATAATTACAATGAGCAGTTCTTC
abundance: .
d_gene: .
v_gene: TRBV6-1
j_gene: TRBJ2-1

CDR3aa: CASSQVNRDGYGYTF
CDR3nt: TGCGCCAGCAGCCAAGTCAACCGGGACGGCTATGGCTACACCTTC
abundance: .
d_gene: .
v_gene: TRBV4-1
j_gene: TRBJ1-2

CDR3aa: CASSKLTGTSLTEQYF
CDR3nt: TGTGCCAGCAGCAAATTGACCGGGACTAGCTTAACCGAGCAGTACTTC
abundance: .
d_gene: TRBD2
v_gene: TRBV6-2/TRBV6-3
j_gene: TRBJ2-7

CDR3aa: CASSQDGGTGDTEAFF
CDR3nt: TGTGCCAGCAGCCAAGATGGAGGGACAGGGGACACTGAAGCTTTCTTT
abundance: .
d_gene: TRBD1
v_gene: TRBV4-2
j_gene: TRBJ1-1

CDR3aa: CSARDPFTGLSPIIAKNIQYF
CDR3nt: TGCAGTGCTAGAGATCCCTTTACAGGGCTATCCCCCATCATAGCCAAAAACATTCAGTACTTC
abundance: .
d_gene: .
v_gene: TRBV20-1
j_gene: TRBJ2-4

CDR3aa: CASSYDSSAAYEQYF
CDR3nt: TGCGCCAGCAGCTACGACAGTTCTGCGGCTTACGAGCAGTACTTC
abundance: .
d_gene: .
v_gene: TRBV4-1
j_gene: TRBJ2-7

CDR3aa: CSVDMGFGYTF
CDR3nt: TGCAGCGTTGATATGGGGTTTGGCTACACCTTC
abundance: .
d_gene: .
v_gene: TRBV29-1
j_gene: TRBJ1-2

CDR3aa: CASSFIYQETQYF
CDR3nt: TGTGCCAGCAGCTTCATATACCAAGAGACCCAGTACTTC
abundance: .
d_gene: .
v_gene: TRBV5-4
j_gene: TRBJ2-5

CDR3aa: CASSPSPSGVNTGELFF
CDR3nt: TGCGCCAGCAGCCCTTCCCCCAGCGGGGTTAACACCGGGGAGCTGTTTTTT
abundance: .
d_gene: TRBD2
v_gene: TRBV4-3
j_gene: TRBJ2-2

CDR3aa: CASIPDWNTGELFF
CDR3nt: TGTGCCAGTATCCCGGACTGGAACACCGGGGAGCTGTTTTTT
abundance: .
d_gene: .
v_gene: TRBV19
j_gene: TRBJ2-2

CDR3aa: CASSETGTGLYEQYF
CDR3nt: TGTGCCAGCAGTGAGACAGGGACAGGGCTGTACGAGCAGTACTTC
abundance: few
d_gene: TRBD1
v_gene: TRBV25-1
j_gene: TRBJ2-7

CDR3aa: CASSYGQRVDEQFF
CDR3nt: TGTGCCAGCAGTTACGGCCAGCGGGTGGATGAGCAGTTCTTC
abundance: .
d_gene: .
v_gene: TRBV6-5
j_gene: TRBJ2-1

CDR3aa: CAGSTKRVGFQPQHF
CDR3nt: TGTGCCGGCAGCACTAAGAGGGTGGGGTTTCAGCCCCAGCATTTT
abundance: .
d_gene: .
v_gene: TRBV12-3/TRBV12-4
j_gene: TRBJ1-5

CDR3aa: CATGVTRPGRYEQYF
CDR3nt: TGTGCCACGGGGGTGACCAGACCCGGTCGCTACGAGCAGTACTTC
abundance: .
d_gene: .
v_gene: TRBV28
j_gene: TRBJ2-7

CDR3aa: CASSLPGSTDTQYF
CDR3nt: TGTGCCAGCAGTTTACCAGGTAGCACAGATACGCAGTATTTT
abundance: .
d_gene: .
v_gene: TRBV28
j_gene: TRBJ2-3

CDR3aa: CASSQDVGGAIYGYTF
CDR3nt: TGTGCCAGCAGCCAAGATGTCGGCGGGGCTATCTATGGCTACACCTTC
abundance: .
d_gene: .
v_gene: TRBV4-2
j_gene: TRBJ1-2

CDR3aa: CSVNSGKQANIQYF
CDR3nt: TGCAGCGTGAATTCAGGGAAACAAGCAAACATTCAGTACTTC
abundance: .
d_gene: .
v_gene: TRBV29-1
j_gene: TRBJ2-4

CDR3aa: CASSQRTGFNYGYTF
CDR3nt: TGCGCCAGCAGCCAAAGAACAGGTTTTAACTATGGCTACACCTTC
abundance: .
d_gene: .
v_gene: TRBV4-1
j_gene: TRBJ1-2

CDR3aa: CASSFAPGGTGELFF
CDR3nt: TGTGCCAGCAGTTTTGCTCCGGGGGGCACCGGGGAGCTGTTTTTT
abundance: .
d_gene: TRBD2
v_gene: TRBV12-3/TRBV12-4
j_gene: TRBJ2-2

CDR3aa: CARRVTAANTGELFF
CDR3nt: TGTGCCAGAAGAGTGACGGCCGCGAACACCGGGGAGCTGTTTTTT
abundance: .
d_gene: .
v_gene: TRBV5-3
j_gene: TRBJ2-2

CDR3aa: CASVEGFDYTF
CDR3nt: TGTGCCAGCGTAGAAGGTTTTGACTACACCTTC
abundance: .
d_gene: .
v_gene: TRBV2
j_gene: TRBJ1-2

CDR3aa: CARSSWQTYEQYF
CDR3nt: TGTGCCAGATCCTCGTGGCAGACCTACGAGCAGTACTTC
abundance: .
d_gene: .
v_gene: TRBV14
j_gene: TRBJ2-7

CDR3aa: CASSWAPGQNNEQFF
CDR3nt: TGCGCCAGCAGCTGGGCCCCGGGACAGAACAATGAGCAGTTCTTC
abundance: .
d_gene: TRBD1
v_gene: TRBV5-1
j_gene: TRBJ2-1